This T cell receptor (beta chain) stems from a study of post-analysis software for immune sequencing data. The study's findings and limits: TRBV segments more frequent in patients than in controls numbered several and included TRBV5-6, TRBV5-1 and TRBV20-1.

Of note for this clonotype: Its target is unknown.

Trimming took off 6 bases at V and 13 bases at J, with 34 bases between the two ends. CDR3 size: 17 residues. CDR1 is DFQATT and CDR2 is SNEGSKA in the germline V gene (reference sequence). Incorporated into the TCR beta cDNA libraries were unique molecular identifiers, which served to reduce PCR and sequencing biases. TCRdb passed the PCR reads through MiXCR, listing each CDR3 protein once. The sample holds fewer than 850,000 distinct CDR3 sequences, more than 45% seen once. Material: blood. The genes are TRBV20-1 and TRBJ2-4; D remains ambiguous. The origin of this receptor is a girl aged 5-17 years with multiple sclerosis. The CDR3 protein is CSATTYSSVRLHNEQYF. DNA of the CDR3: TGCAGTGCCACGACCTATTCTTCGGTCCGCTTACACAATGAGCAGTACTTC.